Listed below are T cell receptor beta chains from one sample, sequenced in a study of T cell clonotyping in hematopoietic cell transplantation. The repertoire was sequenced with immunoSEQ multiplex PCR; TCRdb's copy has only in-frame clones and lacks some. This table has more than 70,000 clones, 90% to 96% appearing once. Specimen: peripheral blood mononuclear cells, collected before stem cell transplant. Receptors originate from a woman in her forties or fifties with acute myeloid leukemia. Some clones in this sample may be carry-over from other donors' samples. CDR3s leave out the opening cysteine and the closing phenylalanine or tryptophan.

ASNTGTSGGAPSY,TRBV19,TRBJ2-4
ASSPEGGASNQPQH,TRBV5-1,TRBJ1-5
ASSPPTSGMNEQF,TRBV6-5,TRBJ2-1
ASSGREGQPQH,TRBV10-1,TRBJ1-5
ASSPDREHGYT,TRBV2,TRBJ1-2
ASSPSGLAGTGELF,TRBV7-7,TRBJ2-2
ASSRAGITDGYT,TRBV19,TRBJ1-2
ASTTLGRTNEKLF,TRBV7-9,TRBJ1-4
ASSSRQGEAEAF,TRBV6-1,TRBJ1-1
ASSPPEGRNYGYT,TRBV18,TRBJ1-2
ASSLGFTGPYEQY,TRBV6-6,TRBJ2-7
ASTHKSSYNSPLH,TRBV6-5,TRBJ1-6
ASRTLYEQY,TRBV6-1,TRBJ2-7
ASTEGASNSPLH,TRBV6-5,TRBJ1-6
ASSRDRGRKGYT,TRBV28,TRBJ1-2
ASSLAGGNQPQH,TRBV27,TRBJ1-5
SVGSYEQY,TRBV29-1,TRBJ2-7
AWSRLAGSYEQY,TRBV30,TRBJ2-7
PGVGDSGNTIY,TRBV11-2,TRBJ1-3
ASSSPGGRGTGNTIY,TRBV28,TRBJ1-3
ASSGHRENQPQH,TRBV2,TRBJ1-5
ASSLVAGRSNQPQH,TRBV28,TRBJ1-5
ASSLQAGYHNEQF,TRBV5-6,TRBJ2-1
ASSLSRIEGETQY,TRBV11-2,TRBJ2-5
ALRGAGEAF,TRBV30,TRBJ1-1
ASSFAAWGSETQY,TRBV5-6,TRBJ2-5
ASSVDKGRLTCYEQY,TRBV9,TRBJ2-7
ASSIWTGGYEQY,TRBV7-9,TRBJ2-7
ASSFDRDYSYEQY,TRBV11-1,TRBJ2-7
ASTNSSGIWYEQF,TRBV7-9,TRBJ2-1
ASSEYPLGRQQDNEQF,TRBV25-1,TRBJ2-1
ASSYLASSTDTQY,TRBV6-5,TRBJ2-3
ASSLSASGYEQY,TRBV27,TRBJ2-7
ASSVVRGDQETQY,TRBV9,TRBJ2-5
ASSGGTATNEKLF,TRBV6-6,TRBJ1-4
ASSFEGWTGELF,TRBV5-4,TRBJ2-2
ATSRDLTGAYEQY,TRBV15,TRBJ2-7
ASSISPYKNTEAF,TRBV19,TRBJ1-1